This T cell receptor beta chain came from a study of shared clonotypes between healthy human individuals (dated by TCRdb to 2019 to 2021). With regard to the full study: A couple of women and three men aged 18 to 49 years were included in the cohort. For each donor, three plates each were used for CD4 naive and CD4 memory, two plates were used for CD8 naive, and one plate was used for CD8 memory. To estimate repertoire size and how much clonotype sharing occurs between individuals, the study deeply sequenced the blood TCR repertoires of several healthy adults. To increase sequencing depth and limit assay-specific biases, different laboratories used diverse techniques to prepare libraries and sequence TCR repertoires. Each donor's leukapheresis produced roughly between roughly 0.94 and 9.5 billion PBMCs.

This clone was seen only a few times. Its antigen specificity is not known. No qualities accompany the bases; no much larger clone lies one base away. For the CD8 naive samples, CD45RO-negative cells were positively selected for CCR7, yielding a CD45RA+CCR7+ population from which TemRA cells were excluded. The donors were healthy, HIV-negative adults who had no recently reported acute infections or vaccinations. Every donor was a Caucasian adult residing in Nashville, Tennessee, USA. After blood collection by leukapheresis, PBMCs were isolated using Ficoll-Histopaque density gradient centrifugation and then cryopreserved in the vapor phase of liquid nitrogen. Analytical flow cytometry was used to check the purity and quantity of every magnetically sorted T cell population. Genomic DNA was isolated from every sorted fraction and measured by UV absorbance on a Nanodrop 2000c. What the study reported, not specific to this receptor: The small number of donors limited the genetic and exposure-history diversity represented. Sampling was restricted to blood, and TCR repertoires in tissue are likely to differ from TCR repertoires in blood. Clonotypes shared by all four sorted-subset donors showed higher generation probabilities than non-shared clonotypes. Estimated clonotype richness was generally larger for naive than for memory subsets. Even with the large sequencing depth, rarefaction of the sorted-subset datasets indicated that sequencing was incomplete. Across a handful of donors, approximately 4.6% of naive CD4, around 3.5% of naive CD8, 2.3% of memory CD4, and 0.4% of memory CD8 clonotypes were shared. Pairwise subsampling indicated that sequencing depth was expected to affect the degree of clonotype sharing among donors.

TCR CDR3 regions were amplified from genomic DNA by multiplex PCR using the deep immunoSEQ assay. Extracted genomic DNA from each cell subset was spread evenly across all wells of several immunoSEQ 96-well plates, with each plate serving as a replicate. For sorted subsets, approximately 210 ng of genomic DNA, equivalent to around 31,000 T cell genomes, went into each replicate PCR. Purified libraries were measured with a Qubit 3.0 fluorometer, size-checked on a Bioanalyzer 2100, and measured again with the KAPA Library Quantification kit. Each immunoSEQ 96-well plate was sequenced on its own single-read 150-cycle Illumina NextSeq 550 flow cell. The paper's processing steps were these. Because only junctional sequences without quality scores were contained in the immunoSEQ output, filtering matching that applied to full-length reads could not be performed. Sequences were annotated with PyIR, a Python wrapper for IgBLAST v1.9, and V/J genes and CDR3 were assigned using IMGT germline references. Any read was removed if the V/J assignment was weak (E-value above 1e-6), the CDR3 was missing, or the read contained stop codons, out-of-frame junctions, or ambiguous translated residues. V3J clonotypes were defined by identical inferred V gene, J gene, and CDR3 amino acid sequence. To compute the percentage overlap between repertoires, the number of shared unique clonotypes was divided by the size of the smaller repertoire. RTK rarefaction, the Chao1 estimator, and Recon v2.1 estimates of unobserved clonotypes were used to assess repertoire richness. OLGA was used to compute generation probabilities for all TCRbeta clonotypes that the gDNA method yielded from a handful of donors. TCRdb mirrors the immuneACCESS table, restricted to in-frame sequences. Some clones are absent from its copies; in checked studies, under half trace to an unresolved V gene, and the reason for the others is unknown. The V and J calls and the clone size are those of that table, but D and trimming were determined from the DNA. The sample table records millions of clones; about 95% of these occur just once. Approximately 1.2% of the sample is in the top ten clones.

The germline V gene (reference sequence) yields SGHNT for CDR1 and YYREEE for CDR2. The CDR3 contains 12 residues, cysteine and phenylalanine counted. Only the CDR3 DNA is retained, 36 bases long and in frame from the first base. V lost 7 bases and J lost 10 bases; the stretch between them is 12 bases long. The chain employs TRBV5-4 and TRBJ1-6; the D gene cannot be resolved reliably. This receptor was taken from a man aged 18 to 29 in good health. Material: naive CD8+ T cells sorted from blood. The cell subset or site label corresponds to: CD45RA+CCR7+. The CDR3 reads as follows: CASAEGASPLHF. DNA sequence: TGTGCCAGCGCGGAGGGAGCGTCACCCCTCCACTTT. Where the CDR3 stops, the reference TRBV5-4 and TRBJ1-6 genes take over; the full variable domain is ETGVTQSPTHLIKTRGQQVTLRCSSQSGHNTVSWYQQALGQGPQFIFQYYREEENGRGNFPPRFSGLQFPNYSSELNVNALELDDSALYLCASAEGASPLHFGNGTRLTVT.